This T cell receptor beta chain was identified in a study of early T cells in non-severe SARS-CoV-2 infection. Study background: It was bulk RNA from unsorted whole blood that was sequenced, and the chains were unpaired.

The TCR library protocol was used to attach unique molecular identifiers. These identifiers were attached to individual cDNA molecules. From the 5' RACE reads, TCRdb called clonotypes with MiXCR, one entry per CDR3 protein. The sample lists more than 20,000 distinct CDR3 sequences; about 4.3% were seen once. Losses at the gene ends were 6 bases for V and 4 bases for J; bases not matched to a gene: 6. This CDR3 has 14 amino acids. Notes on the study in general: Clonotype matching in VDJdb favored anti-spike CD8 responses and did not capture private and CD4 specificities.

This clonotype was counted ten times or more. The antigen is undetermined. The sequenced material came from whole blood. This clonotype originated in an adult who was a healthcare worker with PCR-confirmed SARS-CoV-2 infection or an uninfected control (not recorded which). The chain uses TRBV12-3 or TRBV12-4 and TRBJ1-2; TRBD1 aligns across 9 bases. The DNA of the CDR3 is TGTGCCAGCAGACGGACAGGGGAAGCCTATGGCTACACCTTC. This encodes CASRRTGEAYGYTF.